This T cell receptor (beta chain) was documented in a study of PD-1 blockade in classical Hodgkin lymphoma. Here immunoSEQ multiplex PCR was the method, and the copy in TCRdb shows in-frame clones only, minus some. In the table there are fewer than 15,000 clones, around 85% of which are singletons. J lost 4 bases, V lost 4 bases, and 7 bases had no gene match. This CDR3 is 14 amino acids long. In germline, CDR1 is SGHRS, CDR2 YFSETQ. Study-level points and caveats: A reduction in baseline TCR diversity was reportedly seen in newly diagnosed patients relative to healthy donors.

Time point meaning: cycle 4 day 1 (C4D1), after 6 weeks of nivolumab. Every one of the patients relapsed after autologous stem cell transplantation (brentuximab vedotin exposure was variable). Using magnetic negative selection, the CD4+ T cells were separated out of thawed PBMCs. Complete response, partial response or progressive disease made up the best responses. This clone occurred a few times. Its antigen is currently unknown. The material sequenced was CD4+ T cells from blood, taken before the fourth cycle of nivolumab. The origin of this receptor is a human donor with classical Hodgkin lymphoma. V is TRBV5-1 and J is TRBJ2-5; 7 bases map to TRBD1. This CDR3 is CASSPAPGGETQYF. The CDR3 nucleotides read TGCGCCAGCAGCCCGGCGCCAGGGGGAGAGACCCAGTACTTC.